These 21 T cell receptor beta chains share one sample of origin, sequenced in a study of blood T cells in healthy people across ages (dated by TCRdb to about 2015). Library method: 5' RACE. Instrument on record: Illumina HiSeq 2500. A second roughly 7 to 11 cycle PCR used a sample-barcoded 5' primer and a J-beta primer mix. TCRdb applied fastp at Q25 and MiXCR to the public reads, then kept only in-frame beta chains. Each entry is one CDR3 protein sequence, shown with its most common DNA and genes. Here the sample has about 1.5 million distinct CDR3 sequences; 42% occur a single time. The ten largest clones represent about 4% of the sample. Sequenced: blood. Receptors were obtained from a young woman in good health.

The chain combines TRBV10-3 with TRBJ1-1; possible D gene TRBD1, 5 bases. V was trimmed by 6 bases and J by 5 bases, leaving 19 bases between them. Germline V gene data show CDR1 as ENHRY and CDR2 as SYGVKD. This CDR3 is 15 amino acids long. The CDR3 region has the DNA TGTGCCATCAGCGGGGCGACAGCCAGAGGGACTGAAGCTTTCTTT. It codes for CAISGATARGTEAFF.

There are a few counts of this clonotype. The chain is built from TRBV4-2 and TRBJ2-1, with D unresolved. This CDR3 is 13 amino acids long. The V gene's germline CDR1 is LGHNA and CDR2 YNFKEQ. The V end was cut by 1 base, the J end by 8 bases, with 9 bases between. The CDR3 region is CASSQGPADEQFF. CDR3 sequence (DNA): TGTGCCAGCAGCCAAGGACCTGCGGATGAGCAGTTCTTC.

About this clonotype itself: Compared with germline, one end of the junction differs, possibly owing to a read error. This sequence joins TRBV6-5 and TRBJ2-1; 8 nucleotides agree with TRBD2. CDR3 length equals 15 residues. CDR1 is MNHEY, CDR2 SVGAGI, per germline. The CDR3 DNA follows: TGTGCCAGCAGTTACAGGTCTAGCGGGTGGAATGGGCAGTTCTTC. This encodes CASSYRSSGWNGQFF.

This sequence joins TRBV7-9 and TRBJ1-2, with D possibly TRBD1 on 6 matching bases. V lost 1 base and J lost 8, with 11 bases in between. Germline V gene lookup returns CDR1 SEHNR and CDR2 FQNEAQ (reference sequence). This CDR3 is built from 13 residues. CDR3: CASSLGTVRGYTF. The CDR3 bases are TGTGCCAGCAGCTTAGGGACAGTGCGGGGCTACACCTTC.

In its sample, this clonotype was seen a few times. This chain connects TRBV12-3 or TRBV12-4 to TRBJ1-2, with D possibly matching TRBD1 (5 bases). The CDR3 runs 16 residues. The ends were cut back, 7 bases at V and 5 bases at J, with 23 bases in the middle. The CDR3 sequence is CASTRGRAMTIYGYTF. CDR3 DNA: TGTGCCAGCACCCGGGGCAGGGCGATGACCATTTATGGCTACACCTTC.

The CDR3 DNA reads as TGTGCCAGCAGTTATTACGGGGGCCAAGAGACCCAGTACTTC. It yields the protein CASSYYGGQETQYF. The chain has TRBV6-6 and TRBJ2-5, with D possibly TRBD2 on 6 matching bases. The V gene's germline CDR1 is MNHNY and CDR2 SVGAGI (reference sequence). Trimming took 3 bases from V and 1 from J, leaving 9 bases between them. The length of the CDR3 is 14 residues.

This clonotype was seen many times. The chain recombines TRBV20-1 with TRBJ2-3; D gene uncertain. The CDR3 consists of 10 residues. The ends were cut back, 6 bases at V and 2 bases at J, with 3 bases in the middle. Germline lookup yields CDR1 DFQATT and CDR2 SNEGSKA (reference sequence). The CDR3: CSADTDTQYF. The CDR3 region has the DNA TGCAGTGCCGACACAGATACGCAGTATTTT.

V is TRBV20-1 and J is TRBJ2-7; 9 bases are shared with TRBD1. This CDR3 has 14 residues. Germline V CDR1 and CDR2: DFQATT, SNEGSKA (reference sequence). V lost 5 bases, J lost 3 bases, and 8 bases stayed unmatched. The CDR3 region is CSAQQGAAYYEQYF. CDR3 DNA: TGCAGTGCTCAACAGGGGGCGGCCTACTACGAGCAGTACTTC.

V is TRBV5-1 and J is TRBJ1-1, with a weak D call TRBD1 (6 bases). This CDR3 contains 15 residues. Per the germline V gene, CDR1 is SGHRS and CDR2 is YFSETQ. Trimming removed 1 base from V and 1 base from J, with 11 bases in between. The CDR3 loop is CASSLSTGTNTEAFF. In DNA form, the CDR3 reads TGCGCCAGCAGCTTGTCGACAGGAACGAACACTGAAGCTTTCTTT.

The V gene is TRBV9, the J gene TRBJ1-5; D is unresolved. CDR3 length: 15 amino acids. CDR1 and CDR2 (germline): SGDLS, YYNGEE. Trimming shortened V by 6 bases and J by 0 bases, and 13 bases separated the two germline ends. The CDR3 DNA reads as TGTGCCAGCAACGAAAGGTTTTATAGCAATCAGCCCCAGCATTTT. This gives the protein CASNERFYSNQPQHF.

The sample holds a few counts of this clonotype. The rearrangement joins TRBV12-3 or TRBV12-4 to TRBJ2-7; 8 bases match TRBD2. This CDR3 spans 14 amino acids. V shed 7 bases, J shed 1 base, and the junction held 6 bases outside the gene matches. Here the CDR3 reads CASTIASGSYEQYF. DNA of the CDR3: TGTGCCAGCACCATAGCTAGCGGGTCCTACGAGCAGTACTTC.

This chain joins TRBV12-5 and TRBJ2-5; possible D gene TRBD1, 5 bases. The length of the CDR3 is 14 residues. Germline CDR1 is LGHNT and CDR2 is FRNRAP. The germline V and J ends were trimmed by 5 bases and 1 base, with 11 bases remaining between them. The CDR3 DNA reads TGTGCTAGTGGTCTGGACACTCGCCAAGAGACCCAGTACTTC. Its translation is CASGLDTRQETQYF.

The gene calls are TRBV6-1 and TRBJ1-4; a possible D gene is TRBD1 (5 bases). Trimming shortened V by 6 bases and J by 3 bases, and 14 bases separated the two germline ends. CDR3 size: 15 residues. Germline values: CDR1 MNHNS, CDR2 SASEGT. The CDR3 DNA follows: TGTGCCAGCAGCCTTAAGCAGGGATCTAATGAAAAACTGTTTTTT. The encoded protein is CASSLKQGSNEKLFF.

Notes on this clonotype: Just one base apart from a much larger clone, this may be a read error. The chain joins TRBV25-1 to TRBJ2-1; tentatively, D is TRBD2 (5 bases). The J call may be in error: the DNA end matches TRBJ2-7 better. Germline V gene data show CDR1 as MGHDK and CDR2 as SYGVNS. There are 14 residues in the CDR3. For the CDR3, the DNA is TGTGCCAGCAGTATCAGCGGTACCTACAATGAGCAGTACTTC. It translates to CASSISGTYNEQYF.

Of note for this clonotype: One junction end disagrees with the germline gene, perhaps due to a read error. This CDR3 reads CASSKEGTGTDSYEQYF. CDR3 DNA sequence: TGCGCCAGCAGCAAAGAGGGGACTGGGACAGATTCCTACGAGCAGTACTTC. This chain links TRBV4-1 with TRBJ2-7, with D possibly matching TRBD1 (7 bases). Germline V lookup: CDR1 MGHRA, CDR2 YSYEKL. CDR3 size: 17 residues.

V is TRBV5-5 and J is TRBJ1-5, with 7 nucleotides matching TRBD1. The CDR3 has 15 amino acids. Germline V CDR1 and CDR2: SGHKS, YYEKEE (reference sequence). V was clipped by 2 bases and J by 5 bases; unmatched bases: 7. CDR3 amino acids: CASSFSRQGDQPQHF. CDR3 coding DNA: TGTGCCAGCAGCTTTTCACGACAGGGAGATCAGCCCCAGCATTTT.

This clonotype was counted between two and nine times. The V gene is TRBV5-1, the J gene TRBJ2-3; 8 nucleotides match TRBD2. Trimming cost V 1 base and J 5 bases; bases outside gene matches: 9. The germline CDR1 and CDR2 sequences are SGHRS and YFSETQ. This CDR3 has 16 residues. CDR3 sequence reads: CASSLIGGAEGDTQYF. The CDR3 DNA sequence: TGCGCCAGCAGCTTGATCGGGGGGGCCGAGGGAGATACGCAGTATTTT.

This clonotype occurred a few times. The chain employs TRBV20-1 and TRBJ1-4; TRBD1 aligns across 7 bases. This CDR3 has 14 residues. Germline trimming cut 3 bases from V and 4 bases from J; bases unmatched to any gene: 5. Looked up from germline, CDR1 is DFQATT and CDR2 is SNEGSKA (reference sequence). The CDR3 sequence: CSARSGGDNEKLFF. CDR3 in DNA: TGCAGTGCTAGGTCAGGGGGGGATAATGAAAAACTGTTTTTT.

V is TRBV11-2 and J is TRBJ2-6; 7 nucleotides line up with TRBD1. Germline lookup yields CDR1 SGHAT and CDR2 FQNNGV. CDR3 length: 16 residues. Trimming removed 5 bases from V and 1 base from J; junction bases left unmatched: 5. The CDR3 protein is CASSPGGQSGANVLTF. The CDR3 coding sequence is TGTGCCAGCAGCCCAGGGGGTCAGTCTGGGGCCAACGTCCTGACTTTC.

The chain is built from TRBV5-1 and TRBJ2-3; 10 nucleotides align to TRBD2. The CDR3 loop spans 15 amino acids. Germline V gene sequence: CDR1 SGHRS, CDR2 YFSETQ. V dropped 4 bases and J dropped 1; count of bases not matched to a gene: 3. The CDR3 bases are TGCGCCAGCAGCATGGGGACTAGCGGCACAGATACGCAGTATTTT. Protein sequence: CASSMGTSGTDTQYF.

This chain's CDR3 is CASRSDNFPGYTF. CDR3 in DNA: TGTGCCAGCAGATCCGACAATTTCCCTGGCTACACCTTC. The chain links TRBV12-3 or TRBV12-4 to TRBJ1-2; D gene ambiguous. The V end lost 6 bases, the J end lost 7 bases, and 15 bases lay between the germline ends. The CDR3 is 13 residues long.